This TCR beta chain is from a study of blood T cell repertoires in COVID-19 (dated by TCRdb to 2019 to 2021). Concerning the study at large: Collaborator samples came from the United States, Italy and Spain and covered acute and convalescent phases of COVID-19. Where available, HLA class I and class II types were taken from metadata supplied by the sample provider and were not determined by assay-based typing. Subjects who had been exposed to COVID-19, were actively infected with it, or had recovered from it provided the deeply sampled blood TCRbeta repertoires that made up the dataset. The sample metadata nearly always contained a de-identified subject ID, COVID-19 status, age in years and sex. Samples came from the ongoing ImmuneRACE study (first 160 participants) plus 1,254 subjects from 6 global collaborators. The repertoires were released in a freely available public database intended as a resource for research on the immune response to SARS-CoV-2. The material from the prospective study consisted of cDNA or gDNA derived from T cells, B-cell-depleted T cells, or PBMCs.

On this clone itself: What antigen it recognizes has not been identified. Qualities for individual bases were not recorded, and no much larger clone is one base off.

Summary of the overall study and its limitations: The amount of clinical and demographic metadata varied by source and participant and was provided uncurated.

Each collaborating institution followed its own protocols to collect whole blood in K2EDTA tubes. For TCRbeta analysis, collaborators shipped samples as frozen whole blood, isolated PBMCs, or DNA extracted from either of those sample types. TCRbeta CDR3 regions were amplified from genomic DNA by means of the immunoSEQ Assay, a bias-controlled multiplex PCR. The original pipeline was this. Within the assay, amplification of reference gene primers was used to estimate how many nucleated cells each sample contained. Sequence reads were collapsed and filtered to measure the absolute abundance of every unique TCRbeta CDR3 rearrangement. For each sample, productive Simpson clonality was calculated as the square root of Simpson's diversity index across productive rearrangements. TCRdb retrieved this table from immuneACCESS and kept in-frame rearrangements only. Not all clones are present; in checked studies, unresolved V genes account for under half, and no reason is known for the remainder. V and J calls and clone size follow that table, whereas D and trimming were derived from the DNA. The table for this sample lists over 250,000 clones; about 85% of them were counted only once. The top ten constitute about an eighth of the sample.

The CDR3 covers 14 residues, taking in both the cysteine and the phenylalanine. The DNA shown is the 42-base CDR3, in frame from base 1. Via the germline V gene, CDR1 is SNHLY and CDR2 FYNNEI. Here V drops 6 bases and J drops 7 bases, and the junction holds 9 bases not matched to any gene. The chain employs TRBV2 and TRBJ2-4; the central 7 bases match TRBD1. This TCR came from a human donor in a cohort sampled during active COVID-19. The specimen sequenced was peripheral blood. The CDR3 reads as follows: CASSEMTGTNIQYF. In nucleotides, the sequence is TGTGCCAGCAGCGAAATGACAGGGACGAACATTCAGTACTTC. The variable domain in full, with residues beyond the CDR3 obtained from the reference TRBV2 and TRBJ2-4 genes, is EPEVTQTPSHQVTQMGQEVILRCVPISNHLYFYWYRQILGQKVEFLVSFYNNEISEKSEIFDDQFSVERPDGSNFTLKIRSTKLEDSAMYFCASSEMTGTNIQYFGAGTRLSVL.